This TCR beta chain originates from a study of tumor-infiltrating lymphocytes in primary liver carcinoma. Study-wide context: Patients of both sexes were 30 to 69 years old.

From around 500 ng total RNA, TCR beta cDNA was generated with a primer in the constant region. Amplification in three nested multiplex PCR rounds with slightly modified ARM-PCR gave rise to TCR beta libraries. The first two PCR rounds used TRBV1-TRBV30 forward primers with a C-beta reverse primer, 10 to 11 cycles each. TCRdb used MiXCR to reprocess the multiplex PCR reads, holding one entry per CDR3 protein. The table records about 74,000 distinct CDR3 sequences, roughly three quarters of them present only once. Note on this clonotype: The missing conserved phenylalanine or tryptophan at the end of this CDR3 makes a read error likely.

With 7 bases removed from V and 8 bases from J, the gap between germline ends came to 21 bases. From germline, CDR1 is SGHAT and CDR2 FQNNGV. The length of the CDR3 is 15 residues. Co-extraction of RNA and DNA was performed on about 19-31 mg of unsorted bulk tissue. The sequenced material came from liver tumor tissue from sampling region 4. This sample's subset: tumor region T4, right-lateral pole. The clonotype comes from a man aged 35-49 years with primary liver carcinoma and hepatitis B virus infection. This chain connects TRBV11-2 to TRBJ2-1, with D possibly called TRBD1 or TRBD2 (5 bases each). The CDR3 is CASILRDLRGHEQFL. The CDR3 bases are TGTGCCAGCATACTAAGGGACCTCCGGGGACATGAGCAGTTCCTC.